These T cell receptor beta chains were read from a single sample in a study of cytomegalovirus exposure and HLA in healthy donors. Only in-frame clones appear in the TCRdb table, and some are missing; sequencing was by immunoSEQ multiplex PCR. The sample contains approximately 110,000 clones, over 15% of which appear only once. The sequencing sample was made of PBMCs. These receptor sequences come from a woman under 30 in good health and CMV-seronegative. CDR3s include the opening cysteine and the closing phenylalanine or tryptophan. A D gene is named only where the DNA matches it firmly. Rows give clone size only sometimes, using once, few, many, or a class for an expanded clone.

CDR3 DNA: TGTGCCTGGAGTGTACGCGACAGTCAGCCCCAGCATTTT; CDR3 protein: CAWSVRDSQPQHF; J gene: TRBJ1-5; V gene: TRBV30; D gene: NA; clone size: NA
CDR3 DNA: TGTGCCAGCAGTGATCCAGGGAGCAATCAGCCCCAGCATTTT; CDR3 protein: CASSDPGSNQPQHF; J gene: TRBJ1-5; V gene: TRBV25-1; D gene: NA; clone size: few
CDR3 DNA: TGTGCCAGCAGTGAACCGGGACAGGGGGCGCTCTCCTTC; CDR3 protein: CASSEPGQGALSF; J gene: TRBJ1-2; V gene: TRBV6-1; D gene: TRBD1; clone size: few
CDR3 DNA: TGCGCCAGCAGCCACGCCTATGGGGGGGGGAACAATGAGCAGTTCTTC; CDR3 protein: CASSHAYGGGNNEQFF; J gene: TRBJ2-1; V gene: TRBV4-3; D gene: TRBD2; clone size: NA
CDR3 DNA: TGCGCCAGCAGCCAATCCGCGATAATACGCTTCTCTGGAAACACCATATATTTT; CDR3 protein: CASSQSAIIRFSGNTIYF; J gene: TRBJ1-3; V gene: TRBV4-3; D gene: NA; clone size: few
CDR3 DNA: TGTGCCAGCAGCCTGGCGGGAGCAGATACGCAGTATTTT; CDR3 protein: CASSLAGADTQYF; J gene: TRBJ2-3; V gene: TRBV7-2; D gene: TRBD2; clone size: NA
CDR3 DNA: TGTGCCAGCAGCTTAGTAACGGGGGGAAATGAGCAGTTCTTC; CDR3 protein: CASSLVTGGNEQFF; J gene: TRBJ2-1; V gene: TRBV7-8; D gene: TRBD2; clone size: NA
CDR3 DNA: TGTGCCAGCACCCTAGACAGGGCGTACGAGCAGTACTTC; CDR3 protein: CASTLDRAYEQYF; J gene: TRBJ2-7; V gene: TRBV28; D gene: TRBD1; clone size: NA
CDR3 DNA: TGTGCCAGCAGCTTAGATGAGGTGTGGTTGTTAGAGACCCAGTACTTC; CDR3 protein: CASSLDEVWLLETQYF; J gene: TRBJ2-5; V gene: TRBV7-2; D gene: NA; clone size: NA
CDR3 DNA: TGTGCCAGCAGTGAAGGGCGGGGGAGGAACACTGAAGCTTTCTTT; CDR3 protein: CASSEGRGRNTEAFF; J gene: TRBJ1-1; V gene: TRBV2; D gene: NA; clone size: NA
CDR3 DNA: TGTGCCAGCAACAGTGTTACGGCCCATAATGAAAAACTGTTTTTT; CDR3 protein: CASNSVTAHNEKLFF; J gene: TRBJ1-4; V gene: TRBV2; D gene: NA; clone size: few
CDR3 DNA: TGCGCCAGCAGCTTGGCCCGACCGGAGGGCCGGGGGTATGGCTACACCTTC; CDR3 protein: CASSLARPEGRGYGYTF; J gene: TRBJ1-2; V gene: TRBV5-1; D gene: NA; clone size: few
CDR3 DNA: TGCGCCAGCAGCTTTCAGGGCTCCGGGGAGCTGTTTTTT; CDR3 protein: CASSFQGSGELFF; J gene: TRBJ2-2; V gene: TRBV5-1; D gene: NA; clone size: NA
CDR3 DNA: TGTGCCAGCAGCTTAGCGGGCCTAGCGGGAGGCATGGCGGAGACCCAGTACTTC; CDR3 protein: CASSLAGLAGGMAETQYF; J gene: TRBJ2-5; V gene: TRBV13; D gene: TRBD2; clone size: NA
CDR3 DNA: TGTGCCAGCAGACTGGACAGGAGCAACACTGAAGCTTTCTTT; CDR3 protein: CASRLDRSNTEAFF; J gene: TRBJ1-1; V gene: TRBV28; D gene: TRBD1; clone size: NA
CDR3 DNA: TGTGCCAGCAGCGCCCAGGGGCCCGCCTACAATGAGCAGTTCTTC; CDR3 protein: CASSAQGPAYNEQFF; J gene: TRBJ2-1; V gene: TRBV9; D gene: NA; clone size: NA
CDR3 DNA: TGTGCCATCAGGGGACAGTTGAACACTGAAGCTTTCTTT; CDR3 protein: CAIRGQLNTEAFF; J gene: TRBJ1-1; V gene: TRBV10-3; D gene: TRBD1; clone size: NA